This T cell receptor beta chain emerged from a study of shared clonotypes between healthy human individuals. Study-wide findings and caveats: Sequencing of the sorted subsets was shown by rarefaction to be incomplete despite large depth. Relative to memory subsets, naive subsets generally showed larger estimated richness. With four donors compared, around 4.7% of naive CD4 clonotypes were shared.

V was pared by 1 base and J by 3 bases, with 9 bases between. Germline V lookup: CDR1 SGHVS, CDR2 FQNEAQ. This CDR3 has 14 amino acids. Libraries were prepared by immunoSEQ multiplex PCR; TCRdb keeps only in-frame clonotypes and omits some of them. Among some 2,400,000 clones listed, roughly 95% were seen once. To note about this clone: Its specificity is unknown.

Naive CD45RA+ and memory CD45RA-negative subsets were split from CD4+ cells. This rearrangement joins TRBV7-8 to TRBJ1-1; D call uncertain. The TCR originated in a man between 18 and 35 years old in good health. The sequenced sample was naive CD4+ T cells sorted from blood. Stated subset: CD45RA+ positively selected. The CDR3 nucleotides read TGTGCCAGCAGCTTAGTGGGAAGTCACACTGAAGCTTTCTTT. Amino acids: CASSLVGSHTEAFF.